The rows below give T cell receptor beta chains drawn from one sample of a study of T cell responses to AZD1222 COVID-19 vaccine. Method: immunoSEQ multiplex PCR; TCRdb's copy keeps in-frame clones and lacks some. The data show approximately 210,000 clones, approximately 89% seen once. Source: peripheral blood, taken 28 days after the second AZD1222 dose. These receptors originate from an adult who received the AZD1222 COVID-19 vaccine. The CDR3 runs from the conserved cysteine through the conserved F or W. A D gene is named only where the DNA matches it firmly. Clone sizes are given selectively: once, few, many, or a class where the clone is expanded.

TRBV9	TRBD1	-	TRBJ2-5	14	TGTGCCAGCAGCGTAGGACAGGGGGGTCAGACCCAGTACTTC	CASSVGQGGQTQYF
TRBV28	TRBD2	-	TRBJ2-7	15	TGTGCCAGCAGTTTAACTAGCGGGAGGGCCAACGAGCAGTACTTC	CASSLTSGRANEQYF
TRBV6-5	-	-	TRBJ1-1	14	TGTGCCAGCAGTAACAGGAAACCGAACACTGAAGCTTTCTTT	CASSNRKPNTEAFF
TRBV5-1	TRBD2	-	TRBJ2-1	18	TGCGCCAGCAGCCAACCCGGGACTAGCGGGAGATCCTACAATGAGCAGTTCTTC	CASSQPGTSGRSYNEQFF
TRBV5-4	-	-	TRBJ1-2	15	TGTGCCAGCAGCGGGAGGGCTTTAGCTAACTATGGCTACACCTTC	CASSGRALANYGYTF
TRBV7-2	-	-	TRBJ2-1	15	TGTGCCAGCAGCTTGGGGTCCTTCTCCTACAATGAGCAGTTCTTC	CASSLGSFSYNEQFF
TRBV10-1	-	-	TRBJ2-2	18	TGCGCCAGCAGTGAGTTAATTAGGGGGTTGCCGAACACCGGGGAGCTGTTTTTT	CASSELIRGLPNTGELFF
TRBV4-2	-	-	TRBJ1-2	14	TGTGCCAGCAGCCATGATCAGGGGTTACGTGGCTACACCTTC	CASSHDQGLRGYTF
TRBV5-6	-	-	TRBJ2-7	15	TGTGCCAGCAGCTTGACAGGATCTTCCCTCTACGAGCAGTACTTC	CASSLTGSSLYEQYF
TRBV4-1	TRBD1	few	TRBJ2-1	16	TGCGCCAGCAGCCAAGGGGTGGGACAGGGGCACAATGAGCAGTTCTTC	CASSQGVGQGHNEQFF
TRBV7-9	TRBD2	-	TRBJ2-7	14	TGTGCCAGCAGCCTGGGACTAGCGGGACTCGAGCAGTACTTC	CASSLGLAGLEQYF
TRBV7-2	-	-	TRBJ2-7	13	TGTGCCAGCAGCTTAGTCGGGGCCCACGAGCAGTACTTC	CASSLVGAHEQYF
TRBV25-1	-	-	TRBJ1-5	13	TGTGCCAGCAGTGAATCCGTCAATCAGCCCCAGCATTTT	CASSESVNQPQHF
TRBV27	-	-	TRBJ2-7	13	TGTGCCAGCGGCCGGGACCCCGCCTACGAGCAGTACTTC	CASGRDPAYEQYF
TRBV4-1	-	-	TRBJ2-7	12	TGCGCCAGCAGGCGGGCTGGGGGCGAGCAGTACTTC	CASRRAGGEQYF
TRBV3-1/TRBV3-2	TRBD2	-	TRBJ2-2	18	TGTGCCAGCAGCCAAGTTCTAGCGGGAGGGCGATACGCCGGGGAGCTGTTTTTT	CASSQVLAGGRYAGELFF
TRBV6-4	-	-	TRBJ2-3	15	TGTGCCAGCAGTGCGTCTGGCACTAGCACAGATACGCAGTATTTT	CASSASGTSTDTQYF
TRBV28	TRBD1	-	TRBJ1-4	15	TGTGCCAGCAGTACGCCGGGACAGGCTAATGAAAAACTGTTTTTT	CASSTPGQANEKLFF
TRBV28	TRBD1	-	TRBJ2-5	14	TGTGCCAGCAGGTCACAGGGGAGCGGAGAGACCCAGTACTTC	CASRSQGSGETQYF
TRBV6-5	TRBD2	-	TRBJ2-7	14	TGTGCCAGCAAGATCGGCGGGAGTAGATACGAGCAGTACTTC	CASKIGGSRYEQYF
TRBV24-1	-	many	TRBJ2-2	14	TGTGCCACCAGTGATTTGAGGGACACCGGGGAGCTGTTTTTT	CATSDLRDTGELFF
TRBV3-1/TRBV3-2	-	once	TRBJ1-2	14	TGTGCCAGCAGCAGAGAAGGGGCCAGAAGGAGCTACACCTTC	CASSREGARRSYTF
TRBV15	-	-	TRBJ2-1	16	TGTGCCACCAGCCCCCTCTTGGGGACTCACTACAATGAGCAGTTCTTC	CATSPLLGTHYNEQFF
TRBV13	TRBD1	-	TRBJ1-4	15	TGTGCCAGCAGCTCGGGGACAGGCTATAATGAAAAACTGTTTTTT	CASSSGTGYNEKLFF
TRBV3-1/TRBV3-2	-	once	TRBJ2-2	13	TGTGCCAGCAGTGCCCTCGGGACCGGGGAGCTGTTTTTT	CASSALGTGELFF
TRBV30	-	-	TRBJ1-1	14	TGTGCCTGGACCCTGGGGGGCATCGGCACTGAAGCTTTCTTT	CAWTLGGIGTEAFF
TRBV7-2	-	-	TRBJ1-2	13	TGTGCCAGCAGCTTAGCGCGGCAGGGCCCCTACACCTTC	CASSLARQGPYTF
TRBV9	-	-	TRBJ1-2	14	TGTGCCAGCAGCGTAGGACGGGAGGGTCATGGCTACACCTTC	CASSVGREGHGYTF
TRBV5-1	-	-	TRBJ2-1	14	TGCGCCAGCAGCTTATCTCACCAGGGATCCTTCACGTTCTTC	CASSLSHQGSFTFF
TRBV10-3	-	-	TRBJ1-1	13	TGTGCCATCAGTGATGAAAACGAATTTGAAGCTTTCTTT	CAISDENEFEAFF
TRBV19	TRBD2	few	TRBJ2-1	15	TGTGCCAGTAGTATCCCAGCGGGGTCCTACAATGAGCAGTTCTTC	CASSIPAGSYNEQFF
TRBV7-2	-	-	TRBJ1-2	13	TGTGCCAGCAGCTTTTCGGTTATCTATGGCTACACCTTC	CASSFSVIYGYTF
TRBV12-5	TRBD1	-	TRBJ2-5	13	TGTGCTAGTGGCAGGACAGGGGGAGAGACCCAGTACTTC	CASGRTGGETQYF
TRBV11-3	TRBD1	once	TRBJ2-3	18	TGTGCCAGCAGCTCCACCATCCCTTTCAGGGGGCTAACAGATACGCAGTATTTT	CASSSTIPFRGLTDTQYF
TRBV9	TRBD2	-	TRBJ2-2	16	TGTGCCAGCAGCGCCCGCGGGAGTTCGAACACCGGGGAGCTGTTTTTT	CASSARGSSNTGELFF
TRBV18	-	-	TRBJ1-3	16	TGTGCCAGCTCAGCGCTCGCAATTGGGGCTGGAAACACCATATATTTT	CASSALAIGAGNTIYF
TRBV11-3	TRBD2	-	TRBJ2-3	18	TGTGCCAGCAGCTTAGGGACGACTAGCGGGGGGCTCACAGATACGCAGTATTTT	CASSLGTTSGGLTDTQYF
TRBV4-2	-	-	TRBJ2-1	14	TGTGCCAGCAGCCAAGAGGGCTCCTACAATGAGCAGTTCTTC	CASSQEGSYNEQFF
TRBV10-3	-	-	TRBJ2-1	13	TGTGCCATATCAGTACGTGGTAACAATGAGCAGTTCTTC	CAISVRGNNEQFF
TRBV30	-	-	TRBJ2-2	11	TGTGCCGGAGCGGTGGGCCGGGAGCTGTTTTTT	CAGAVGRELFF
TRBV5-8	TRBD1	once	TRBJ2-1	15	TGTGCCAGCAGCTCCGGGACAGTCCATGTCAATGAGCAGTTCTTC	CASSSGTVHVNEQFF
TRBV7-9	-	-	TRBJ1-2	13	TGTGCCAGCAGCTTGTTCAGGACGGATGGCTACACCTTC	CASSLFRTDGYTF
TRBV11-2	-	once	TRBJ2-2	14	TGTGCCAGCAGCTTAGGACTTCACACCGGGGAGCTGTTTTTT	CASSLGLHTGELFF
TRBV19	TRBD1	-	TRBJ1-6	15	TGTGCCAGTAGTGCCTCCGGGACAGCTAATTCACCCCTCCACTTT	CASSASGTANSPLHF
TRBV4-2	TRBD2	-	TRBJ2-1	18	TGTGCCAGCAGCCGCCGAACACCGGGACTAGCGGGAGCGTGGGAGCAGTTCTTC	CASSRRTPGLAGAWEQFF
TRBV2	-	-	TRBJ1-5	12	TGTGCCAGCAGTATCAATTATCAGCCCCAGCATTTT	CASSINYQPQHF
TRBV19	TRBD1	-	TRBJ1-1	14	TGTGCCACCAGACAGGGGGCGCGAGGCACTGAAGCTTTCTTT	CATRQGARGTEAFF
TRBV6-2/TRBV6-3	-	-	TRBJ2-7	12	TGTGCCAGCAGTTACACCCTCTACGAGCAGTACTTC	CASSYTLYEQYF
TRBV2	-	-	TRBJ2-1	14	TGTGCCAGCAGTGACCAGGGAAGGAACAATGAGCAGTTCTTC	CASSDQGRNNEQFF
TRBV21-1	-	-	TRBJ1-1	17	TGTGCCAGCAGCAAAGGGGCCCCAGGGGGGAGACGCACTGAAGCTTTCTTT	CASSKGAPGGRRTEAFF
TRBV7-6	TRBD2	-	TRBJ2-1	16	TGTGCCAGCAGCTTAGCGGGGACTAGCGGGAGTGGTGAGCAGTTCTTC	CASSLAGTSGSGEQFF
TRBV15	TRBD2	-	TRBJ2-7	15	TGTGCCACGTCTACTTATGGGAGGGACTATGCCGAGCAGTACTTC	CATSTYGRDYAEQYF
TRBV5-4	-	once	TRBJ2-1	13	TGTGCCAGCAGCCCTCGGTTGTACAATGAGCAGTTCTTC	CASSPRLYNEQFF
TRBV5-1	-	-	TRBJ2-1	16	TGCGCCAGCAGCTTGGGAAACTCTGGCAGGGTCAATGAGCAGTTCTTC	CASSLGNSGRVNEQFF
TRBV5-5	-	-	TRBJ1-3	16	TGTGCCAGCAGGTCCGGGACGGTCACCTCTGGAAACACCATATATTTT	CASRSGTVTSGNTIYF
TRBV27	-	-	TRBJ1-5	18	TGTGCCAGCAGTCCACTAACGGACAGCCGTTATAGCAATCAGCCCCAGCATTTT	CASSPLTDSRYSNQPQHF
TRBV28	TRBD2	few	TRBJ2-7	20	TGTGCCAGCAGTTCTTTATACTTGACTAGCGGGAGGACTAACCCTTACGAGCAGTACTTC	CASSSLYLTSGRTNPYEQYF
TRBV5-4	-	-	TRBJ2-7	14	TGTGCCAGCAGCCCAAGGGACTCCTCCTACGAGCAGTACTTC	CASSPRDSSYEQYF
TRBV25-1	-	once	TRBJ2-7	13	TGTGCCAGCAGTGAATCCCCATCCTACGAGCAGTACTTC	CASSESPSYEQYF